The T cell receptor beta chain described here comes from a study of identical twins. Each donor (without exception) was a healthy Caucasian. Findings of the study overall: Twin-shared out-of-frame alpha sequences were enriched for low generation probability. Insertion counts were lower in abundant cord blood beta clonotypes, a trend that memory repertoires did not show.

Losses at the gene ends were 5 bases for V and 10 bases for J; bases not matched to a gene: 6. Germline V gene sequence: CDR1 DFQATT, CDR2 SNEGSKA (reference sequence). CDR3 length equals 14 residues. TCRdb re-derived calls from the 5' RACE reads in MiXCR, one entry per CDR3 protein. The data show under 800,000 distinct CDR3 sequences, with 20% to 25% seen just once and approximately 4.3% held by the top ten. As concerns this clonotype: Its target is not known.

The same data also went into a second study, on T cells expressing NK-cell markers.

The chain couples TRBV20-1 to TRBJ2-3; 16 bases match TRBD2. This receptor was identified in a woman under 30 in good health. Material: PBMCs. This CDR3 reads CSAWGLAGGGPQYF. CDR3 nucleotide sequence: TGCAGTGCTTGGGGACTAGCGGGAGGGGGGCCGCAGTATTTT.